This T cell receptor beta chain was sequenced for a study of T cells after yellow fever vaccination. The ends were cut back, 3 bases at V and 4 bases at J, with 15 bases in the middle. This CDR3 region has 15 residues. Germline values: CDR1 MNHEY, CDR2 SVGAGI. The 5'RACE template-switching step produced TCR cDNA and added a universal primer site and UMIs. TCRdb reanalysed the 5' RACE reads using MiXCR and keeps one entry per CDR3 protein. The table includes approximately 300,000 distinct CDR3 sequences, around a tenth detected once. This sequence joins TRBV6-5 and TRBJ1-1; D is possibly TRBD1 (5 bases). This receptor was taken from a man between 18 and 29 years old who received the YFV17D yellow fever vaccine. The sequences come from CD4+ T cells sorted from PBMCs, collected 45 days after the yellow fever booster vaccination. The CDR3 nucleotides are TGTGCCAGCAGTTATTCCCAGGGCATCAGCACTGAAGCTTTCTTT. This encodes CASSYSQGISTEAFF.